This TCR beta chain originates from a study of Siglec-9 on CD8 T cells in melanoma. The CDR3 extends over 13 amino acids. Germline CDR1 is SGHTS and CDR2 is YDEGEE. V lost 7 bases, J lost 6 bases, and 16 bases lay in between. Sequencing was performed with immunoSEQ multiplex PCR; in TCRdb, only in-frame clones are kept and a portion is missing. The table has around 30,000 clones, 75% to 85% seen once; the top ten hold approximately 5.4%. The chain joins TRBV5-8 to TRBJ1-2; D ambiguous. The receptor's source is a human donor in good health. The specimen sequenced was Siglec-9- CD8+ T cells sorted from blood. The CDR3 coding sequence is TGTGCCAGCGATCGGTCTTGGGCGGATGGCTACACCTTC. It specifies CASDRSWADGYTF.